This T cell receptor beta chain was profiled in a study of siplizumab effects on memory and regulatory T cells (dated by TCRdb to between 2017 and 2020). Some background on the complete study: The effect of the anti-CD2 antibody siplizumab on alloreactive T-cell subsets was examined in allogeneic mixed lymphocyte reactions constructed from human PBMCs. Study-level results and caveats: Siplizumab significantly reduced the cumulative frequency of alloreactive sequences traceable to unstimulated CD4+ memory T cells. Unstimulated naive T cells appeared to be more diverse than memory T cells, and naive cells seemed to make a substantial contribution to the alloresponse. Among mappable alloreactive CD4+ clones, the Treg-derived fraction averaged nearly 70% with siplizumab versus 25% to 30% in control reactions. A naive or memory phenotype could not be assigned to roughly 75-95% of proliferating CD4+ or CD8+ clones. Sequences below about 10^-5 frequency were poorly captured, so only a minor fraction of alloreactive clones could be mapped to unstimulated subsets. Whether proliferating Tregs from siplizumab cultures were suppressive was not functionally confirmed.

This clone was detected once. What antigen it recognizes has not been identified. Base qualities were left out, and no much larger clone turns up one base away. Libraries were prepared through the immunoSEQ multiplex PCR assay. The deep sequencing platform assayed around 10^5 TCR templates per sample. Genomic DNA extracted from sorted T cells was the material used for TCRbeta CDR3 sequencing. The study's own analysis went as follows. The R programming language was used for the clonal analysis of the TCRbeta CDR3 data. Unstimulated samples were compared with post-reaction CFSE-low samples to define alloreactive CD4+ and CD8+ clones. Regulatory or non-regulatory origin of alloreactive CD4+ clones was assigned by matching sequences to the sorted unstimulated Treg and non-Treg repertoires. The table comes from immuneACCESS by way of TCRdb, which keeps in-frame sequences with V and J called. Part of the clones is missing from these tables; in studies checked, under half for an unresolved V gene and the rest for unknown reasons. V and J calls and clone size are those listed in that table; D and trimming were worked out from the DNA. In all, the sample holds tens of thousands of clones, and 95% to 97% of those were seen once. The leading ten clones occupy about 0.6% of the sample.

Unstimulated CD4+ memory cells were also sequenced in three donor pairs, together with CD4+ naive, CD8+ TEMRA, CD8+ naive and CD8+ effector memory subsets. Sorted unstimulated T cells and proliferating T cells recovered from mixed lymphocyte reactions were subjected to TCRbeta CDR3 sequencing. Fresh whole blood from fewer than 11 HLA-typed healthy donors was used to isolate PBMCs. A distance of 9 bases separates the germline ends of V and J, which lose 1 base and 7 bases respectively. CDR1 is given as SGHRS and CDR2 as YFSETQ, both from the germline V gene. CDR3 length: 13 amino acids, cysteine to phenylalanine. Just the 39-base CDR3 DNA is kept, in frame starting at base 1.

The chain employs TRBV5-1 and TRBJ2-1, with the identity of the D gene unclear. The TCR originated in a human donor in good health. Sequencing was performed on naive CD4+ T cells sorted from blood. Reading the label with the study, this specimen's cell subset or site is: unstimulated naive T cells. The CDR3 sequence is CASSLPEPNEQFF. The sequenced DNA: TGCGCCAGCAGCTTGCCGGAGCCGAATGAGCAGTTCTTC.